Listed below are T cell receptor beta chains from one sample, sequenced in a study of blood T cell repertoires in COVID-19. Profiled with immunoSEQ multiplex PCR; TCRdb holds only in-frame clones, not every one. Among fewer than 70,000 clones listed, approximately 80% were seen once. Sequencing input: peripheral blood. Receptor source: a woman of 80 years or more with acute or convalescent COVID-19. Both conserved end residues are trimmed from each CDR3. Each record gives: V gene, J gene, CDR3 protein.

TRBV2	TRBJ1-2	ASSEALGPVAGYT
TRBV2	TRBJ2-2	ASKGAVNTGELF
TRBV5-4	TRBJ1-1	ASSWEGGNMNTEAF
TRBV2	TRBJ2-7	ASSEARGPNEQY
TRBV10-1	TRBJ2-3	AISTSGGTDTQY
TRBV9	TRBJ2-5	ASSERQGLGETQY
TRBV10-2	TRBJ2-7	ASSETPGQGIYEQY
TRBV3-1/TRBV3-2	TRBJ1-2	ASSQGYRRFYGYT
TRBV24-1	TRBJ2-1	ATSDPGTGDNEQF
TRBV19	TRBJ1-2	ASTDKLVVGYGYT
TRBV5-4	TRBJ2-6	ASSFTGGPPGANVLT
TRBV19	TRBJ1-1	ASSINSGTGVRDTEAF
TRBV21-1	TRBJ1-6	ASSPRDSVDRACHNSPLH
TRBV25-1	TRBJ1-1	ASRKLTGGITEAF
TRBV29-1	TRBJ2-5	SVGARGTQY
TRBV2	TRBJ1-5	ASSRDSNQPQH
TRBV5-1	TRBJ2-1	ASSLEGLANYNEQF
TRBV19	TRBJ1-2	ASSTGQGNYGYT
TRBV2	TRBJ1-2	ASRDRGTSYGYT
TRBV15	TRBJ1-1	ATSSSGGATEAF
TRBV3-1/TRBV3-2	TRBJ2-1	ASSQTSGGASTASYNEQF
TRBV5-1	TRBJ2-7	ASSLAGQGLLELGEQY
TRBV6-5	TRBJ1-2	ASSYFSGGYT
TRBV18	TRBJ1-1	ASSPPVEGGLKAF
TRBV19	TRBJ2-7	ASSIDPRSTYEQY
TRBV19	TRBJ1-2	ASRPQGAWGYT
TRBV5-4	TRBJ1-2	ASSLSGGTDKGYT
TRBV2	TRBJ1-1	ASIFSFRGTEAF
TRBV3-1/TRBV3-2	TRBJ2-7	ASSIGFGGQY
TRBV24-1	TRBJ2-1	ATSGGGAYNEQF
TRBV11-1	TRBJ1-1	ASSPRFVLEAF
TRBV19	TRBJ1-3	ASSTLDRSGNTIY
TRBV3-1/TRBV3-2	TRBJ1-6	ASSQASGNSPLH
TRBV25-1	TRBJ1-4	ASTTGEANEKLF
TRBV7-2	TRBJ1-2	ASSLAVRNYGYT
TRBV6-5	TRBJ1-2	ASSYDQGIGGYT
TRBV5-1	TRBJ2-1	ASSWRGAGGWGDEQF
TRBV7-8	TRBJ2-5	ASSVAARGQETQY
TRBV12-3/TRBV12-4	TRBJ1-2	ASSRGQGGGYT
TRBV19	TRBJ1-5	ASSTSSGTGILPQH
TRBV6-1	TRBJ2-5	ASSEWDRKETQY
TRBV29-1	TRBJ2-7	SFRDNSYEQY
TRBV4-2	TRBJ2-7	ASRLDGGGSSYEQY
TRBV28	TRBJ1-1	ASSTTGGYTEAF
TRBV19	TRBJ1-6	ASSNPTNNSPLH
TRBV6-5	TRBJ2-2	ASRVTSLNTGELF
TRBV6-5	TRBJ2-3	ASTGGTDTQY